The rows below give T cell receptor beta chains drawn from one sample of a study of shared clonotypes between healthy human individuals. TCRdb's table, derived via immunoSEQ multiplex PCR, lists solely in-frame clones and lacks some. The sample holds around 2.1 million clones; more than 85% are singletons and the top ten take more than 1.5%. Specimen: naive CD8+ T cells from PBMCs. The receptor source for this set is a man younger than 35 in good health. Some clones in this sample may be carry-over from other donors' samples. CDR3s include the opening cysteine and the closing phenylalanine or tryptophan. Fields, in order: J gene, V gene, D gene, clone size, CDR3 DNA, CDR3 protein. A D gene is named only where the DNA matches it firmly. The size field is filled for only some rows; it gives once, few, many or a size class.

J gene: TRBJ1-4
V gene: TRBV2
D gene: TRBD1
clone size: -
CDR3 DNA: TGTGCCAGCACCCTCGGAATGGGACAGGGGGCTGTTGCAACTAATGAAAAACTGTTTTTT
CDR3 protein: CASTLGMGQGAVATNEKLFF

J gene: TRBJ2-3
V gene: TRBV5-6
D gene: -
clone size: -
CDR3 DNA: TGTGCCAGCAGCTTGAGCGCCGGAACAGATACGCAGTATTTT
CDR3 protein: CASSLSAGTDTQYF

J gene: TRBJ1-4
V gene: TRBV4-2
D gene: -
clone size: -
CDR3 DNA: TGTGCCAGCAGCCATAACAGGGACACTAATGAAAAACTGTTTTTT
CDR3 protein: CASSHNRDTNEKLFF

J gene: TRBJ1-5
V gene: TRBV4-1
D gene: -
clone size: -
CDR3 DNA: TGCGCCAGCAGCCAAGACGGCAGGGGAAGCAATCAGCCCCAGCATTTT
CDR3 protein: CASSQDGRGSNQPQHF

J gene: TRBJ2-7
V gene: TRBV15
D gene: -
clone size: -
CDR3 DNA: TGTGCCACCAGCGGCCTCGCTACGGGGAGCTCCTACGAGCAGTACTTC
CDR3 protein: CATSGLATGSSYEQYF

J gene: TRBJ2-7
V gene: TRBV29-1
D gene: -
clone size: -
CDR3 DNA: TGCAGCGTTTACACCTACGAGCAGTACTTC
CDR3 protein: CSVYTYEQYF

J gene: TRBJ2-5
V gene: TRBV29-1
D gene: -
clone size: -
CDR3 DNA: TGCAGCGTACGACAATCAAGGAGTCAAGAGACCCAGTACTTC
CDR3 protein: CSVRQSRSQETQYF

J gene: TRBJ1-2
V gene: TRBV7-3
D gene: -
clone size: -
CDR3 DNA: TGTGCCAGCAGCTTAAACCAGGGCCTTGGGTATGGCTACACCTTC
CDR3 protein: CASSLNQGLGYGYTF

J gene: TRBJ2-7
V gene: TRBV27
D gene: -
clone size: -
CDR3 DNA: TGTGCCAGCAGTTTAGCTAGGTGGTTCGAGCAGTACTTC
CDR3 protein: CASSLARWFEQYF

J gene: TRBJ2-5
V gene: TRBV7-2
D gene: -
clone size: -
CDR3 DNA: TGTGCCAGCAGCCCAACTCGACTCCTCGGAGAGACCCAGTACTTC
CDR3 protein: CASSPTRLLGETQYF

J gene: TRBJ2-7
V gene: TRBV6-1
D gene: TRBD2
clone size: -
CDR3 DNA: TGTGCCAGCAGTGAAGGGTCTTTAGCGGGGATTTTCTACGAGCAGTACTTC
CDR3 protein: CASSEGSLAGIFYEQYF

J gene: TRBJ2-1
V gene: TRBV10-2
D gene: TRBD2
clone size: -
CDR3 DNA: TGCGCCAGCAATGACGTGGGACTAGCGGGAGATGACTACAATGAGCAGTTCTTC
CDR3 protein: CASNDVGLAGDDYNEQFF

J gene: TRBJ2-1
V gene: TRBV7-2
D gene: TRBD2
clone size: -
CDR3 DNA: TGTGCCAGCAGCTTAACCTCCGGACTAGCACACAATGAGCAGTTCTTC
CDR3 protein: CASSLTSGLAHNEQFF

J gene: TRBJ2-7
V gene: TRBV11-2
D gene: TRBD2
clone size: -
CDR3 DNA: TGTGCCAGCAGACTCCCGGGACTAGCTCCCTACGAGCAGTACTTC
CDR3 protein: CASRLPGLAPYEQYF

J gene: TRBJ1-5
V gene: TRBV7-9
D gene: TRBD1
clone size: -
CDR3 DNA: TGTGCCAGCAGCTCGACAGGGGGCGATCAGCCCCAGCATTTT
CDR3 protein: CASSSTGGDQPQHF

J gene: TRBJ2-5
V gene: TRBV6-1
D gene: -
clone size: -
CDR3 DNA: TGTGCCAGCAGTGAATCTATGGGTTGGGTGGGGAAAGAGACCCAGTACTTC
CDR3 protein: CASSESMGWVGKETQYF

J gene: TRBJ1-3
V gene: TRBV5-6
D gene: TRBD1
clone size: -
CDR3 DNA: TGTGCCAGCAGCTTAATAGGGGGCAATGGAAACACCATATATTTT
CDR3 protein: CASSLIGGNGNTIYF

J gene: TRBJ2-1
V gene: TRBV7-9
D gene: -
clone size: -
CDR3 DNA: TGTGCCAGCAGCCCCGGGTATGGCGGCTCCTACAATGAGCAGTTCTTC
CDR3 protein: CASSPGYGGSYNEQFF

J gene: TRBJ2-3
V gene: TRBV15
D gene: TRBD2
clone size: -
CDR3 DNA: TGTGCCACCAGCAGAGATGTGGCTAGCGGGAGGTCAGATACGCAGTATTTT
CDR3 protein: CATSRDVASGRSDTQYF

J gene: TRBJ2-4
V gene: TRBV28
D gene: -
clone size: -
CDR3 DNA: TGTGCCAGCACCCAAGTGGGAGACAAAAACATTCAGTACTTC
CDR3 protein: CASTQVGDKNIQYF

J gene: TRBJ2-1
V gene: TRBV29-1
D gene: -
clone size: -
CDR3 DNA: TGCAGCGCCCACGTCGGACCCGCAGCGATTGCCTACAATGAGCAGTTCTTC
CDR3 protein: CSAHVGPAAIAYNEQFF

J gene: TRBJ2-7
V gene: TRBV6-5
D gene: TRBD2
clone size: -
CDR3 DNA: TGTGCCAGCAGGGCGGGAGAACGATGGGAGCAGTACTTC
CDR3 protein: CASRAGERWEQYF

J gene: TRBJ1-5
V gene: TRBV27
D gene: -
clone size: -
CDR3 DNA: TGTGCCAGCAGTTTATTAAGTACGGGGGGATATAGCAATCAGCCCCAGCATTTT
CDR3 protein: CASSLLSTGGYSNQPQHF

J gene: TRBJ2-2
V gene: TRBV9
D gene: -
clone size: -
CDR3 DNA: TGTGCCAGCAGAGGAGGGGCTCTGGACACCGGGGAGCTGTTTTTT
CDR3 protein: CASRGGALDTGELFF

J gene: TRBJ2-1
V gene: TRBV19
D gene: -
clone size: -
CDR3 DNA: TGTGCCAGTAGTATAGCGCGGGGCTACAATGAGCAGTTCTTC
CDR3 protein: CASSIARGYNEQFF

J gene: TRBJ2-7
V gene: TRBV29-1
D gene: -
clone size: -
CDR3 DNA: TGCAGCGCCCTCTCGGACGAGCAGTACTTC
CDR3 protein: CSALSDEQYF

J gene: TRBJ1-2
V gene: TRBV29-1
D gene: -
clone size: -
CDR3 DNA: TGCAGCGTTGAAGGGCTCGGGGACTATGGCTACACCTTC
CDR3 protein: CSVEGLGDYGYTF

J gene: TRBJ1-6
V gene: TRBV5-6
D gene: -
clone size: -
CDR3 DNA: TGTGCCAGCAGCTTGGGATATAATTCACCCCTCCACTTT
CDR3 protein: CASSLGYNSPLHF

J gene: TRBJ1-1
V gene: TRBV2
D gene: TRBD1
clone size: -
CDR3 DNA: TGTGCCAGCAGTGGCATAGGGGGCAAAACCATGAACACTGAAGCTTTCTTT
CDR3 protein: CASSGIGGKTMNTEAFF

J gene: TRBJ2-2
V gene: TRBV28
D gene: TRBD2
clone size: -
CDR3 DNA: TGTGCCAGCAGTTTTAGGCTAGCGGGAGGACCCACCGGGGAGCTGTTTTTT
CDR3 protein: CASSFRLAGGPTGELFF

J gene: TRBJ2-7
V gene: TRBV7-9
D gene: TRBD2
clone size: -
CDR3 DNA: TGTGCCAGCAGCCAAGGACTAGGGGCCTACGAGCAGTACTTC
CDR3 protein: CASSQGLGAYEQYF

J gene: TRBJ2-1
V gene: TRBV9
D gene: -
clone size: -
CDR3 DNA: TGTGCCAGCAGCGTAGACTTGGGACGTGCGCATGATGAGCAGTTCTTC
CDR3 protein: CASSVDLGRAHDEQFF

J gene: TRBJ2-7
V gene: TRBV29-1
D gene: TRBD2
clone size: -
CDR3 DNA: TGCAGCGCCTCCGTAGTCATAGCGGGAATCTACGAGCAGTACTTC
CDR3 protein: CSASVVIAGIYEQYF

J gene: TRBJ1-1
V gene: TRBV11-3
D gene: -
clone size: -
CDR3 DNA: TGTGCCAGCAGCCGCAGGGTGGGGACTGAAGCTTTCTTT
CDR3 protein: CASSRRVGTEAFF

J gene: TRBJ2-7
V gene: TRBV5-1
D gene: -
clone size: once
CDR3 DNA: TGCGCCAGCAGCTCGGGACGGGAGCGTCCGGGGTTCGAGCAGTACTTC
CDR3 protein: CASSSGRERPGFEQYF

J gene: TRBJ2-3
V gene: TRBV7-7
D gene: TRBD1
clone size: -
CDR3 DNA: TGTGCCAGCAGCTTAGTACAGGGGGCAGATACGCAGTATTTT
CDR3 protein: CASSLVQGADTQYF

J gene: TRBJ2-1
V gene: TRBV19
D gene: -
clone size: once
CDR3 DNA: TGTGCCACCAGGACTGGGTACAATGAGCAGTTCTTC
CDR3 protein: CATRTGYNEQFF

J gene: TRBJ2-1
V gene: TRBV7-2
D gene: -
clone size: -
CDR3 DNA: TGTGCCAGCAGCCCCGTCCTCGGCTACAATGAGCAGTTCTTC
CDR3 protein: CASSPVLGYNEQFF

J gene: TRBJ2-6
V gene: TRBV2
D gene: TRBD2
clone size: once
CDR3 DNA: TGTGCCAGCAACCCCCTGGGGGGGAGAGGGGCCAACGTCCTGACTTTC
CDR3 protein: CASNPLGGRGANVLTF

J gene: TRBJ2-1
V gene: TRBV28
D gene: TRBD1
clone size: -
CDR3 DNA: TGTGCCAGCGCATCCGGGACAGGGTGGGCGGACAATGAGCAGTTCTTC
CDR3 protein: CASASGTGWADNEQFF

J gene: TRBJ1-1
V gene: TRBV13
D gene: -
clone size: once
CDR3 DNA: TGTGCCAGCAGCTCCGGACCCCCCTCCCCAGTTAACACTGAAGCTTTCTTT
CDR3 protein: CASSSGPPSPVNTEAFF

J gene: TRBJ2-7
V gene: TRBV19
D gene: -
clone size: -
CDR3 DNA: TGTGCCAGTAGTGCGTCGGGACGGACTTTCTACGAGCAGTACTTC
CDR3 protein: CASSASGRTFYEQYF

J gene: TRBJ2-3
V gene: TRBV5-1
D gene: TRBD1
clone size: -
CDR3 DNA: TGCGCCAGCAGCGGGATTGACAGGGTCAGCACAGATACGCAGTATTTT
CDR3 protein: CASSGIDRVSTDTQYF

J gene: TRBJ2-1
V gene: TRBV27
D gene: -
clone size: -
CDR3 DNA: TGTGCCAGCAGTATGACTCCCGCCTACAATGAGCAGTTCTTC
CDR3 protein: CASSMTPAYNEQFF

J gene: TRBJ2-5
V gene: TRBV5-1
D gene: TRBD2
clone size: -
CDR3 DNA: TGCGCCAGCAACCCGCTTGGTCTAGCGGCCGATCAAGAGACCCAGTACTTC
CDR3 protein: CASNPLGLAADQETQYF

J gene: TRBJ2-2
V gene: TRBV28
D gene: -
clone size: -
CDR3 DNA: TGTGCCAGCAATGGGAACGGGGAGCTGTTTTTT
CDR3 protein: CASNGNGELFF

J gene: TRBJ2-1
V gene: TRBV5-1
D gene: -
clone size: -
CDR3 DNA: TGCGCCAGCAGCTTGGCCGGTTGGGGGGACAATGAGCAGTTCTTC
CDR3 protein: CASSLAGWGDNEQFF

J gene: TRBJ1-1
V gene: TRBV29-1
D gene: -
clone size: few
CDR3 DNA: TGCAGCGTTGAGACAGGCACTGAAGCTTTCTTT
CDR3 protein: CSVETGTEAFF

J gene: TRBJ2-3
V gene: TRBV13
D gene: TRBD1
clone size: -
CDR3 DNA: TGTGCCAGCAGGAACAGGGGAGCAGGTGAGGATACGCAGTATTTT
CDR3 protein: CASRNRGAGEDTQYF

J gene: TRBJ2-7
V gene: TRBV4-1
D gene: -
clone size: -
CDR3 DNA: TGCGCCAGCAGCCCGGACTCCTGGGTCGGGTCCTACGAGCAGTACTTC
CDR3 protein: CASSPDSWVGSYEQYF

J gene: TRBJ1-4
V gene: TRBV27
D gene: TRBD1
clone size: -
CDR3 DNA: TGTGCCAGCAGATACCGGGACAGGGGTGAAAAACTGTTTTTT
CDR3 protein: CASRYRDRGEKLFF

J gene: TRBJ2-1
V gene: TRBV7-9
D gene: -
clone size: -
CDR3 DNA: TGTGCCAGCAGCTCGACTCCGCTGAATGAGTTCTTC
CDR3 protein: CASSSTPLNEFF

J gene: TRBJ2-5
V gene: TRBV27
D gene: TRBD1
clone size: -
CDR3 DNA: TGTGCCAGCAGTAAGAGACAGGGGGATTGGGCCCAGTACTTC
CDR3 protein: CASSKRQGDWAQYF